The rows below give T cell receptor beta chains drawn from one sample of a study of T-cell reconstitution after alpha-beta-depleted transplantation in children. TCRdb fed the PCR reads into MiXCR, producing one record per CDR3 protein. The data show over 200,000 distinct CDR3 sequences, with 8.5% to 10% seen just once and approximately 6.2% held by the top ten. The source was PBMCs from the stem cell graft donor, collected from the stem cell graft. These receptors all come from a human donor who donated a stem cell graft to a child with acute lymphoblastic leukemia. Each CDR3 is given without its conserved first and last residue.

TRBJ2-7 | TRBV7-2 | ASSLGQGFAYEQY
TRBJ1-4 | TRBV10-3 | AISDGQVNEKLF
TRBJ1-2 | TRBV20-1 | SARARELVSGYT
TRBJ1-6 | TRBV3-1 | ASSPQGGSRNSPLH
TRBJ2-2 | TRBV7-2 | ASSLRGRRLGTGELF
TRBJ1-4 | TRBV21-1 | ASSARTGGYRDEKLF
TRBJ1-5 | TRBV2 | ASSLTGGASQPQH
TRBJ2-1 | TRBV5-1 | ASSSTSGGIYNEQF
TRBJ2-1 | TRBV14 | ASSQVFGGNEQF
TRBJ1-2 | TRBV20-1 | SATDRANYGYT
TRBJ1-4 | TRBV5-8 | ASSRNGQPNEKLF
TRBJ2-7 | TRBV27 | ASSLIAGNSYEQY
TRBJ2-3 | TRBV3-1 | ASSQDGGGAAQY
TRBJ2-1 | TRBV5-1 | ASGRQRGGLNEQF
TRBJ1-1 | TRBV29-1 | SGGQPNTEAF
TRBJ2-7 | TRBV25-1 | ASGLSGTSGEQY
TRBJ2-1 | TRBV3-1 | ASSLTPGSGGTNEQF
TRBJ2-5 | TRBV5-1 | ASSVIAGEETQY
TRBJ1-2 | TRBV10-1 | ASSEQESGLYGYT
TRBJ1-1 | TRBV4-3 | ASSQDAGSTEAF
TRBJ1-1 | TRBV6-1 | ASILKQGARTEAF
TRBJ2-3 | TRBV2 | ASSEGGRTDTQY
TRBJ2-7 | TRBV19 | ASSRSGPGEQY
TRBJ1-1 | TRBV20-1 | SALRGEAF
TRBJ2-5 | TRBV2 | ASSEVIGGTQETQY
TRBJ2-6 | TRBV18 | ASSLGQGAGANVLT
TRBJ1-2 | TRBV12-3/TRBV12-4 | ASSLGQGNYGYT
TRBJ1-6 | TRBV7-2 | ASRPPQGSPLH
TRBJ2-5 | TRBV18 | ASSPGPVGRETQY
TRBJ2-3 | TRBV4-2 | ASSQDVAGSSTDTQY
TRBJ2-2 | TRBV19 | ASSTQPNTGELF
TRBJ1-1 | TRBV12-3/TRBV12-4 | ASNPTGAPREAF
TRBJ2-4 | TRBV6-5 | ASSYGTPADIQY
TRBJ2-6 | TRBV7-2 | ASSSGDTGANVLT
TRBJ2-2 | TRBV5-1 | ASSLAVQNTGELF
TRBJ2-6 | TRBV6-2/TRBV6-3 | ASSYSHWTGVAGANVLT
TRBJ2-1 | TRBV7-9 | ASSSLGSEQF
TRBJ2-2 | TRBV4-3 | ASSLQVNTGELF
TRBJ2-7 | TRBV10-1 | ASSDGILSYEQY
TRBJ2-1 | TRBV24-1 | ATSDLQGGELDEQF